This TCR beta chain was captured in a study of blood T cell repertoires in COVID-19. Overall study context: The origin of the acute and convalescent COVID-19 samples was the United States, Italy and Spain. T cells, B-cell-depleted T cells, or PBMCs provided the cDNA or gDNA that served as material.

Here immunoSEQ multiplex PCR was the method, and the copy in TCRdb shows in-frame clones only, minus some. The sample includes roughly 60,000 clones, 75% to 95% of them seen just once. This CDR3 is built from 18 residues. CDR1 and CDR2 from the germline V gene are SGDLS and YYNGEE. Unmatched junction bases numbered 13, after V lost 4 bases and J lost 4 bases. This chain uses TRBV9 with TRBJ2-6, with TRBD2 identical over 8 bases. This receptor was identified in a woman of 80 years or more with active COVID-19. Source material: peripheral blood. For the CDR3, the DNA is TGTGCCAGCAGCTTCACTAGCGGCCTCAAATCGGGGGCCAACGTCCTGACTTTC. This sequence encodes CASSFTSGLKSGANVLTF.